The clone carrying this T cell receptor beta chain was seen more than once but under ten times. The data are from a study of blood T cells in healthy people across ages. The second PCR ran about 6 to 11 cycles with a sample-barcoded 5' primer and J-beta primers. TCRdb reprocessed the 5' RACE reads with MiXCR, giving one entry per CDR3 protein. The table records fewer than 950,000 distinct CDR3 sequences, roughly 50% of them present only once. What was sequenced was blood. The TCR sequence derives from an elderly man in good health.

The CDR3, as DNA: TGTGCCAGCGGGACCTATTCTACCTACGAGCAGTACTTC. Translation: CASGTYSTYEQYF. The chain couples TRBV27 to TRBJ2-7; D possibly uses TRBD1 or TRBD2 (5 bases each). There are 13 residues in the CDR3. Germline assignment: CDR1 MNHEY and CDR2 SMNVEV (reference sequence). V lost 8 bases, J lost 2 bases, and 13 bases lay in between.